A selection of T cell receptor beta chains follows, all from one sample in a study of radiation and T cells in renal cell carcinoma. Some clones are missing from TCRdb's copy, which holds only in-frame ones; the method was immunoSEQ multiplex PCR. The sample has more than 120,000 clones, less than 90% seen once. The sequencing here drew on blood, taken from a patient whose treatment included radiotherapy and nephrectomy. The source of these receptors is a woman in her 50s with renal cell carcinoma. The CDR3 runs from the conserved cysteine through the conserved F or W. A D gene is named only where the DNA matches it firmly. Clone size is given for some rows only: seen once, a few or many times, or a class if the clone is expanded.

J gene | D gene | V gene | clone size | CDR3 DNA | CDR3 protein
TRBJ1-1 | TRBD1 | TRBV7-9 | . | TGTGCCAGCAGCGCCACAGGGGAAACTGAAGCTTTCTTT | CASSATGETEAFF
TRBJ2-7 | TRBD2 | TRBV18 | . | TGTGCCAGCTCACGGCCCGGGGAGCGGGAAGTCTTC | CASSRPGEREVF
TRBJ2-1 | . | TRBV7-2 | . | TGTGCCAGCAGCTTAGGGGGAACCTACAATGAGCAGTTCTTC | CASSLGGTYNEQFF
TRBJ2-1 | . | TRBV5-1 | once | TGCGCCAGCAGCAGGGTGACAGACACCTACAATGAGCAGTTCTTC | CASSRVTDTYNEQFF
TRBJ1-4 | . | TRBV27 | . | TGTGCCAGCAGCCCGGGGGCTGCAACTAATGAAAAACTGTTTTTT | CASSPGAATNEKLFF
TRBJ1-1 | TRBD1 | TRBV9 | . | TGTGCCAGCAGCGTAGGACAGGGCAGGGGATCGGCTGAAGCTTTCTTT | CASSVGQGRGSAEAFF
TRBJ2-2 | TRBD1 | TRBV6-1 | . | TGTGCCAGCAGTGAACCAGGGACAGCGACCGGGGAGCTGTTTTTT | CASSEPGTATGELFF
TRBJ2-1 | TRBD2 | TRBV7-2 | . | TGTGCCAGCAGCTTACTAGCGGGAGCGCAGTTCTTC | CASSLLAGAQFF
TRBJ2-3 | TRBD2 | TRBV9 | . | TGTGCCAGCAGCCTCCGGACTAGCGGGAGTTATACGCAGTATTTT | CASSLRTSGSYTQYF
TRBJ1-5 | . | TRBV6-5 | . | TGTGCCAGCCATGAGGGACGATTCCAGCCCCAGCATTTT | CASHEGRFQPQHF
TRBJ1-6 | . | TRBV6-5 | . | TGTGCCAGCAACAACTATAATTCACCCCTCCACTTT | CASNNYNSPLHF